This T cell receptor (beta chain) stems from a study of CD8+ T cells in alopecia areata. Following extraction, RNA underwent reverse transcription to cDNA, which served as the sequencing template. Clones were sequenced by immunoSEQ multiplex PCR, and TCRdb holds only the in-frame ones, with some missing. The sample yields 100,000 to 150,000 clones, around three fifths seen once. Germline loops: CDR1 SEHNR, CDR2 FQNEAQ (reference sequence). This CDR3 is built from 15 residues. Trimming removed 8 bases from V and 7 bases from J, with 24 bases in between. The receptor was isolated from a human donor with alopecia areata. This chain joins TRBV7-9 and TRBJ2-7, with D possibly matching TRBD1 (6 bases). This specimen consisted of CD4+ T cells sorted from blood, obtained at week 0. CDR3: CASQPRGHRDREQYF. The CDR3, as DNA: TGTGCCAGCCAACCCCGGGGACACAGGGATAGGGAGCAGTACTTC. The complete variable domain, with remaining parts taken from reference TRBV7-9 and TRBJ2-7, reads DTGVSQNPRHKITKRGQNVTFRCDPISEHNRLYWYRQTLGQGPEFLTYFQNEAQLEKSRLLSDRFSAERPKGSFSTLEIQRTEQGDSAMYLCASQPRGHRDREQYFGPGTRLTVT.